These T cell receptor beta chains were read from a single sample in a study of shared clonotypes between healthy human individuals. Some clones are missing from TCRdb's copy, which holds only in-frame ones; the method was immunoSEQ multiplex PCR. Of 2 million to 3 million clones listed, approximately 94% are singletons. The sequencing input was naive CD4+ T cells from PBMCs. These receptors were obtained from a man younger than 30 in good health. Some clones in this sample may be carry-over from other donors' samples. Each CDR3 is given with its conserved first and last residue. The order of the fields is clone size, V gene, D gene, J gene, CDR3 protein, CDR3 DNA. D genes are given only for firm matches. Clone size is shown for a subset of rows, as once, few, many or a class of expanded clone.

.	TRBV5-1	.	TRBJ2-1	CASSLTSGGHEQFF	TGCGCCAGCAGCTTGACTAGTGGGGGGCATGAGCAGTTCTTC
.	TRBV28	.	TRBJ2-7	CASSELGAPALEQYF	TGTGCCAGCAGCGAACTGGGGGCCCCCGCGCTCGAGCAGTACTTC
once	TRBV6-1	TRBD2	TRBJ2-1	CASSHSKTSGIEQFF	TGTGCCAGCAGCCATTCGAAGACTAGCGGGATTGAGCAGTTCTTC
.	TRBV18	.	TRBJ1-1	CASSPIVDTEAFF	TGTGCCAGCTCACCGATAGTTGACACTGAAGCTTTCTTT
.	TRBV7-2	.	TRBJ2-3	CASSLQITDTQYF	TGTGCCAGCAGCTTGCAGATCACAGATACGCAGTATTTT
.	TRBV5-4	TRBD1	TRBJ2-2	CASSLLTGRPGELFF	TGTGCCAGCAGCTTGTTGACAGGGCGGCCCGGGGAGCTGTTTTTT
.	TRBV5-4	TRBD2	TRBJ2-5	CASSLHHTSGSGETQYF	TGTGCCAGCAGCTTACACCATACTAGCGGGAGTGGTGAGACCCAGTACTTC
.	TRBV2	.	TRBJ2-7	CASRVTGPSYEQYF	TGTGCCAGCAGGGTTACAGGGCCGTCCTACGAGCAGTACTTC
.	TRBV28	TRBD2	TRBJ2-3	CASSLSGIAGMTQYF	TGTGCCAGCAGTTTATCTGGGATAGCGGGAATGACGCAGTATTTT
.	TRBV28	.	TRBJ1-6	CASNEQGFGGNSPLHF	TGTGCCAGCAACGAGCAGGGGTTTGGGGGAAATTCACCCCTCCACTTT
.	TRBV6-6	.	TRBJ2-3	CATGAVASTDTQYF	TGTGCCACCGGGGCGGTCGCTAGCACAGATACGCAGTATTTT
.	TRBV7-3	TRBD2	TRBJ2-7	CASSLVAGYEQYF	TGTGCCAGCAGCTTGGTAGCGGGATACGAGCAGTACTTC
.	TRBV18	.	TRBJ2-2	CASSTGAGELFF	TGTGCCAGCTCGACGGGGGCCGGGGAGCTGTTTTTT
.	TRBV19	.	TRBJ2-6	CASSMRGSGANVLTF	TGTGCCAGTAGTATGCGAGGGTCCGGGGCCAACGTCCTGACTTTC
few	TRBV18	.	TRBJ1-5	CASSPGGLDQPQHF	TGTGCCAGCTCACCGGGAGGCCTCGATCAGCCCCAGCATTTT
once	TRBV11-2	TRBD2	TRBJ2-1	CASSIQGTMTNEQFF	TGTGCCAGCAGCATCCAAGGGACTATGACGAATGAGCAGTTCTTC
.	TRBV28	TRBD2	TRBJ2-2	CASSSRNSGGTGELFF	TGTGCCAGCAGTTCCCGCAATAGCGGGGGTACCGGGGAGCTGTTTTTT
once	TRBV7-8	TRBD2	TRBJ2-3	CASSSPGTSAGGGDTQYF	TGTGCCAGCAGCTCGCCGGGGACTAGCGCCGGGGGAGGAGATACGCAGTATTTT
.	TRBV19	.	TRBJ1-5	CASSTIQGRLTNQPQHF	TGTGCCAGTAGTACAATACAGGGAAGATTGACCAATCAGCCCCAGCATTTT
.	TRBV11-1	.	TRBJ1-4	CASSLDGQVREKLFF	TGTGCCAGCAGCCTCGACGGTCAGGTTCGGGAAAAACTGTTTTTT
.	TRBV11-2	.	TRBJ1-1	CASSKPGRGNTEAFF	TGTGCCAGCAGCAAACCGGGTCGCGGGAACACTGAAGCTTTCTTT
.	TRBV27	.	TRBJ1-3	CASSFRGHPRGNTIYF	TGTGCCAGCAGTTTCCGGGGACACCCAAGGGGAAACACCATATATTTT
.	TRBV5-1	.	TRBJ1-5	CASSLGDWGNNQPQHF	TGCGCCAGCAGCTTGGGGGATTGGGGGAACAATCAGCCCCAGCATTTT
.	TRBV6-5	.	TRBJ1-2	CASSYSSANYGYTF	TGTGCCAGCAGTTACTCGTCAGCTAACTATGGCTACACCTTC
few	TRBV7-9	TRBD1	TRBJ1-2	CASSRQGIDGYTF	TGTGCCAGCAGCCGACAGGGTATCGATGGCTACACCTTC
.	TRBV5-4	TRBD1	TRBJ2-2	CASSPGTGQTGELFF	TGTGCCAGCAGCCCAGGGACAGGTCAGACCGGGGAGCTGTTTTTT
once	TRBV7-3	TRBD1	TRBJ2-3	CASSVGQPPDTQYF	TGTGCCAGCAGCGTGGGACAGCCCCCAGATACGCAGTATTTT
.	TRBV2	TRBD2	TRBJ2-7	CASSEWTSGYEQYF	TGTGCCAGCAGTGAATGGACTAGCGGCTACGAGCAGTACTTC
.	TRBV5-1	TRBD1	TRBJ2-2	CASSFTGQGAGELFF	TGCGCCAGCAGCTTTACGGGACAGGGAGCCGGGGAGCTGTTTTTT
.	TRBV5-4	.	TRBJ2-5	CASSLPDQETQYF	TGTGCCAGCAGCTTGCCGGACCAAGAGACCCAGTACTTC
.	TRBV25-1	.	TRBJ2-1	CASSDAGTGDNEQFF	TGTGCCAGCAGTGACGCCGGGACGGGGGACAATGAGCAGTTCTTC